This T cell receptor beta chain appears in the sequencing data of a study of tumor-infiltrating lymphocytes in primary liver carcinoma. Findings of the study overall: Tumor specimens were characterized by a significantly higher top-250-clone fraction than blood (p = 0.039). Tumor-blood pairs (like tumor-adjacent pairs) overlapped less than tumor region pairs did.

Reverse transcription of roughly 480 ng total RNA with a constant-region primer produced TCR beta cDNA. Generation of the TCR beta libraries relied on three nested multiplex PCR rounds using slightly modified ARM-PCR. Researchers ran the first two PCR rounds for 10 cycles each with TRBV1-TRBV30 forward primers and a C-beta reverse primer. From the multiplex PCR reads, TCRdb called clonotypes with MiXCR, one entry per CDR3 protein. The sample includes about 330,000 distinct CDR3 sequences, around three fifths of them seen just once. The CDR3 spans 12 residues. Germline values: CDR1 MNHEY, CDR2 SVGAGI. RNA isolated from unsorted whole blood supplied the blood RNA, with germline DNA also extracted. Chronic HBV infection was present, with no prior treatment. This clonotype has a count of ten or more. Its antigen is as yet unknown. The junction differs from germline at one of its ends, possibly a read error.

The receptor's source is a man aged 35 to 55 with primary liver carcinoma and hepatitis B virus infection. Sequences were obtained from peripheral blood. The chain couples TRBV6-5 to TRBJ1-3; the D gene is possibly TRBD1 (6 bases). CDR3 protein: CASRDGQLTLYF. DNA of the CDR3: TGTGCCAGCAGAGACGGACAGCTCACCCTATATTTT.